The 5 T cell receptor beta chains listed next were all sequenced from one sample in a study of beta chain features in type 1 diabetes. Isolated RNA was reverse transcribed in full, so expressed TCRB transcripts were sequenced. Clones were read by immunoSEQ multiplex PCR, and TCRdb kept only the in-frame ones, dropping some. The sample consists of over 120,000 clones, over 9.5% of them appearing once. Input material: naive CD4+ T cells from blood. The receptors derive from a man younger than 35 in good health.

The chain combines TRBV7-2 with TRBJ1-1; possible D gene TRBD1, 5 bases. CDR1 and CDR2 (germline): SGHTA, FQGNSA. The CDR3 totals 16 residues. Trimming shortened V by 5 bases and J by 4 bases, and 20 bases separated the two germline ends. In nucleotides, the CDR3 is TGTGCCAGCAGCCGCGATACCGGGACGGGGGGCACTGAAGCTTTCTTT. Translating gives CASSRDTGTGGTEAFF.

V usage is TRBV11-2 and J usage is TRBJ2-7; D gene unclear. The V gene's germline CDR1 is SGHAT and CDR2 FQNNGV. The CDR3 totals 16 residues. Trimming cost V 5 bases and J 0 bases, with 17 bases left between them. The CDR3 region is CASSPVASALSYEQYF. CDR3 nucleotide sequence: TGTGCCAGCAGCCCGGTGGCCAGCGCCCTCTCCTACGAGCAGTACTTC. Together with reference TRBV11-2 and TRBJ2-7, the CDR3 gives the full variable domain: EAGVAQSPRYKIIEKRQSVAFWCNPISGHATLYWYQQILGQGPKLLIQFQNNGVVDDSQLPKDRFSAERLKGVDSTLKIQPAKLEDSAVYLCASSPVASALSYEQYFGPGTRLTVT.

CDR3: CASSNPAGAKNIQYF. In DNA, the CDR3 is TGTGCCAGCAGTAATCCCGCCGGAGCCAAAAACATTCAGTACTTC. V is TRBV7-9 and J is TRBJ2-4, with D hard to call. Per germline, CDR1 SEHNR and CDR2 FQNEAQ (reference sequence). The CDR3 loop spans 15 amino acids. V was trimmed by 6 bases and J by 0 bases, leaving 12 bases between them.

The CDR3 is CASSSLAGVSGELFF. CDR3 DNA sequence: TGTGCCAGCAGCTCTCTAGCGGGGGTCTCCGGGGAGCTGTTTTTT. The chain couples TRBV7-2 to TRBJ2-2, with 10 bases fitting TRBD2. The CDR3 is made up of 15 amino acids. The germline CDR1 and CDR2 sequences are SGHTA and FQGNSA. V shed 4 bases, J shed 6 bases, and the junction held 5 bases outside the gene matches.

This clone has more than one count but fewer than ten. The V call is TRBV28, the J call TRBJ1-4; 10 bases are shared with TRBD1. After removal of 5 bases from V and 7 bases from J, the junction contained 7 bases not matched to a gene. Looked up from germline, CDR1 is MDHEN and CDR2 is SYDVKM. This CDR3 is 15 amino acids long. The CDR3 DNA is TGTGCCAGCAGTCCCCCGGGACAGGGGCGTGAAAAACTGTTTTTT. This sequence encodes CASSPPGQGREKLFF.